These 4 T cell receptor beta chains share one sample of origin, sequenced in a study of cytomegalovirus exposure and HLA in healthy donors. The PCR had 60 Vbeta and 13 Jbeta primers. Method: immunoSEQ multiplex PCR; TCRdb's copy keeps in-frame clones and lacks some. The repertoire holds about 200,000 clones, with roughly 12% as singletons. Sequencing input: PBMCs. Receptors originate from a man aged 45-65 years in good health and CMV-seropositive.

The chain carries TRBV7-2 and TRBJ2-3; 11 bases agree with TRBD2. The trim removed 0 bases at V and 5 bases at J, leaving 10 bases unmatched. This CDR3 is 18 amino acids long. Germline V gene lookup returns CDR1 SGHTA and CDR2 FQGNSA. As DNA, the CDR3 is TGTGCCAGCAGCTTAGCAGGGCTTAGCGGGGGGGCAAAAGATACGCAGTATTTT. It codes for CASSLAGLSGGAKDTQYF.

This clone was seen a few times. V gene TRBV2 combines with J gene TRBJ2-5, with D uncertain. The CDR3 length is 11 residues. The ends were cut back, 6 bases at V and 4 bases at J, with 6 bases in the middle. CDR1 and CDR2 (germline): SNHLY, FYNNEI. CDR3 DNA sequence: TGTGCCAGCAGACTCCGAGAGACCCAGTACTTC. Translation gives CASRLRETQYF.

This clone turned up a few times. The J gene is TRBJ1-5, the V gene TRBV4-3; D is uncertain. Trimming pared 0 bases from V and 4 bases from J, leaving 10 bases between. The germline gives CDR1 LGHNA, CDR2 YSLEER. The CDR3 is 15 residues long. This CDR3 reads CASSQDRRRNQPQHF. CDR3 nucleotide sequence: TGCGCCAGCAGCCAAGATCGGAGGAGAAATCAGCCCCAGCATTTT.

This clone has just a few counts. CDR3 residues: CASSPAVATEQYV. DNA of the CDR3: TGTGCCAGCAGCCCCGCTGTGGCGACAGAGCAGTACGTC. The chain is built from TRBV11-3 and TRBJ2-7; D call uncertain. The CDR3 consists of 13 residues. Per germline, CDR1 SGHNT and CDR2 YENEEA. Between the trimmed V and J ends, which lost 5 bases and 7 bases, there was a span of 15 bases.